This T cell receptor beta chain was identified in a study of blood T cell repertoires in COVID-19. Study information: From T cells, B-cell-depleted T cells, or PBMCs came the material, which was cDNA or gDNA.

CDR1 and CDR2 (germline): SGHRS, YFSETQ. V gave up 1 base and J gave up 6 bases; unmatched junction bases: 12. This CDR3 is 19 amino acids long. Produced via immunoSEQ multiplex PCR; TCRdb's table is partial and in-frame only. The sample records more than 85,000 clones, 81% being singletons. The sequence came from an elderly man with acute or convalescent COVID-19. The rearrangement links TRBV5-1 to TRBJ2-1; 14 nucleotides line up with TRBD2. The sample was peripheral blood. The CDR3 sequence is CASSLSGTSGRRIGNEQFF. The DNA of the CDR3 is TGCGCCAGCAGCTTGTCCGGGACTAGCGGGAGAAGAATCGGCAATGAGCAGTTCTTC.